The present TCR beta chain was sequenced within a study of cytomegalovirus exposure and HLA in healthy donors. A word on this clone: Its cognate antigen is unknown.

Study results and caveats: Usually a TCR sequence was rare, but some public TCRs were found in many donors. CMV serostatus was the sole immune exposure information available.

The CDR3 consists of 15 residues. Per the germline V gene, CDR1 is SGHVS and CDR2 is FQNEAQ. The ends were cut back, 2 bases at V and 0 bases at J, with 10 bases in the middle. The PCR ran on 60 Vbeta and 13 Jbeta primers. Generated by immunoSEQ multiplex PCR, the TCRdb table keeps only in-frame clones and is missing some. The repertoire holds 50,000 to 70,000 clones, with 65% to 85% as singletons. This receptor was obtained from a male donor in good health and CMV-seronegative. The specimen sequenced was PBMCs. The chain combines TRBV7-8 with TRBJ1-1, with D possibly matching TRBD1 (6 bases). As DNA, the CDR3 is TGTGCCAGCAGCTTAAGACAGGTGATGAACACTGAAGCTTTCTTT. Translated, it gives CASSLRQVMNTEAFF. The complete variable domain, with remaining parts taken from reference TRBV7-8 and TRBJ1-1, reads GAGVSQSPRYKVAKRGQDVALRCDPISGHVSLFWYQQALGQGPEFLTYFQNEAQLDKSGLPSDRFFAERPEGSVSTLKIQRTQQEDSAVYLCASSLRQVMNTEAFFGQGTRLTVV.